Listed below are T cell receptor beta chains from one sample, sequenced in a study of cytomegalovirus exposure and HLA in healthy donors. Repertoires were generated with immunoSEQ multiplex PCR, while TCRdb's copy carries only in-frame clones and drops some. This table holds about 280,000 clones, around 90% found once. Sequenced: PBMCs. Receptors originate from a woman aged 18-29 years in good health and CMV-seronegative. CDR3s include the opening cysteine and the closing phenylalanine or tryptophan. The D gene is left open where the match is weak. Size values are once, few and many counts, or a class for expanded clones, and some rows have none.

v_call: TRBV6-5
clone_size: -
j_call: TRBJ2-7
d_call: -
cdr3_nt: TGTGCCAGCAGCTCCTCAGGGGCAGAAAACTACGAGCAGTACTTC
cdr3_aa: CASSSSGAENYEQYF

v_call: TRBV30
clone_size: -
j_call: TRBJ1-5
d_call: TRBD1
cdr3_nt: TGTGCCTGGAGTCCAGGGGGCGATCAGCCCCAGCATTTT
cdr3_aa: CAWSPGGDQPQHF

v_call: TRBV6-5
clone_size: -
j_call: TRBJ1-2
d_call: -
cdr3_nt: TGTGCCAGCAAATCCAGTACCAACTATGGCTACACCTTC
cdr3_aa: CASKSSTNYGYTF

v_call: TRBV10-3
clone_size: -
j_call: TRBJ2-2
d_call: -
cdr3_nt: TGTGCCATCAGTGGGACATCCGTCAACACCGGGGAGCTGTTTTTT
cdr3_aa: CAISGTSVNTGELFF

v_call: TRBV27
clone_size: -
j_call: TRBJ1-1
d_call: -
cdr3_nt: TGTGCCAGCAGTCCCGTTTCGAACACTGAAGCTTTCTTT
cdr3_aa: CASSPVSNTEAFF

v_call: TRBV4-1
clone_size: -
j_call: TRBJ2-5
d_call: -
cdr3_nt: TGCGCCAGCAGCCAAGAGGGGGGCGCAGGGGGAGAGACCCAGTACTTC
cdr3_aa: CASSQEGGAGGETQYF

v_call: TRBV6-5
clone_size: -
j_call: TRBJ1-2
d_call: -
cdr3_nt: TGTGCCAGCAGTTACTCGTGGTCAGGGTCATCTCATGGCTACACCTTC
cdr3_aa: CASSYSWSGSSHGYTF

v_call: TRBV14
clone_size: few
j_call: TRBJ2-7
d_call: -
cdr3_nt: TGTGCCAGCAGCAGCCAGGGACTCTCCTACGAGCAGTACTTC
cdr3_aa: CASSSQGLSYEQYF

v_call: TRBV19
clone_size: -
j_call: TRBJ2-1
d_call: TRBD1
cdr3_nt: TGTGCCAGTAGTCTGACAGGGGGCACCATCGACAATGAGCAGTTCTTC
cdr3_aa: CASSLTGGTIDNEQFF

v_call: TRBV7-9
clone_size: -
j_call: TRBJ2-7
d_call: TRBD2
cdr3_nt: TGTGCCAGCAGCGCCGCCTTTAGCGGGGGGCCCCTGGAGCAGTACTTC
cdr3_aa: CASSAAFSGGPLEQYF

v_call: TRBV6-1
clone_size: -
j_call: TRBJ1-6
d_call: -
cdr3_nt: TGTGCCAGCAGTGAAGCCCGGTTCCCGCATAATTCACCCCTCCACTTT
cdr3_aa: CASSEARFPHNSPLHF

v_call: TRBV6-1
clone_size: -
j_call: TRBJ2-7
d_call: -
cdr3_nt: TGTGCCAGCAGTGAATTCGGGTCCGGAGTCCTTGCCTACGAGCAGTACTTC
cdr3_aa: CASSEFGSGVLAYEQYF

v_call: TRBV27
clone_size: -
j_call: TRBJ1-2
d_call: -
cdr3_nt: TGTGCCAGCAGTTCCAGGACAGAAAACTATGGCTACACCTTC
cdr3_aa: CASSSRTENYGYTF

v_call: TRBV9
clone_size: -
j_call: TRBJ1-2
d_call: TRBD1
cdr3_nt: TGTGCCAGCAGCGACGGTTCGGGACAGCATAACTATGGCTACACCTTC
cdr3_aa: CASSDGSGQHNYGYTF

v_call: TRBV12-5
clone_size: -
j_call: TRBJ1-5
d_call: TRBD1
cdr3_nt: TGTGCTAGTGGTTTCGAGGTCCTATCGGGACAGGGGAAAGGGCAGCCCCAGCATTTT
cdr3_aa: CASGFEVLSGQGKGQPQHF

v_call: TRBV11-3
clone_size: -
j_call: TRBJ2-2
d_call: TRBD2
cdr3_nt: TGTGCCAGCAGCTTAGGAGGGTCTAGTCGGGGGGGCCACTTGCACGGGGAGCTGTTTTTT
cdr3_aa: CASSLGGSSRGGHLHGELFF

v_call: TRBV11-1
clone_size: -
j_call: TRBJ2-5
d_call: TRBD2
cdr3_nt: TGTGCCAGCAGCCTCGGGAGGGGGGCGCTACAAGAGACCCAGTACTTC
cdr3_aa: CASSLGRGALQETQYF

v_call: TRBV19
clone_size: -
j_call: TRBJ1-6
d_call: -
cdr3_nt: TGTGCCAGCGGGGAATTCCAATCACCCCTCCACTTT
cdr3_aa: CASGEFQSPLHF

v_call: TRBV9
clone_size: -
j_call: TRBJ1-1
d_call: -
cdr3_nt: TGTGCCAGCAGCGTAGGACTCTGGGACACTGAAGCTTTCTTT
cdr3_aa: CASSVGLWDTEAFF

v_call: TRBV6-1
clone_size: -
j_call: TRBJ1-1
d_call: TRBD1
cdr3_nt: TGTGCCAGCAGTCGGACAGGGGGGAGTGAAGCTTTCTTT
cdr3_aa: CASSRTGGSEAFF

v_call: TRBV14
clone_size: -
j_call: TRBJ2-7
d_call: -
cdr3_nt: TGTGCCAGCAGCCTAATCACAGGATACGAGCAGTACTTC
cdr3_aa: CASSLITGYEQYF

v_call: TRBV27
clone_size: -
j_call: TRBJ1-1
d_call: TRBD1
cdr3_nt: TGTGCCAGCAGTTTATCGCAGGGGGCTGCTTTCTTT
cdr3_aa: CASSLSQGAAFF

v_call: TRBV19
clone_size: -
j_call: TRBJ2-6
d_call: -
cdr3_nt: TGTGCCAGTAACTTAGGCCGGGATTCTGGGGCCAACGTCCTGACTTTC
cdr3_aa: CASNLGRDSGANVLTF

v_call: TRBV6-4
clone_size: few
j_call: TRBJ2-1
d_call: TRBD2
cdr3_nt: TGTGCCAGCAGTGAACTAGCGGGGGACAATGAGCAGTTCTTC
cdr3_aa: CASSELAGDNEQFF

v_call: TRBV9
clone_size: -
j_call: TRBJ2-7
d_call: TRBD1
cdr3_nt: TGTGCCAGCAGCGGACAGGGGGCATCCTACGAGCAGTACTTC
cdr3_aa: CASSGQGASYEQYF

v_call: TRBV27
clone_size: -
j_call: TRBJ2-1
d_call: TRBD2
cdr3_nt: TGTGCCAGCAGTCGCCTCTCTAGCGGGGGGGCCTACAATGAGCAGTTCTTC
cdr3_aa: CASSRLSSGGAYNEQFF